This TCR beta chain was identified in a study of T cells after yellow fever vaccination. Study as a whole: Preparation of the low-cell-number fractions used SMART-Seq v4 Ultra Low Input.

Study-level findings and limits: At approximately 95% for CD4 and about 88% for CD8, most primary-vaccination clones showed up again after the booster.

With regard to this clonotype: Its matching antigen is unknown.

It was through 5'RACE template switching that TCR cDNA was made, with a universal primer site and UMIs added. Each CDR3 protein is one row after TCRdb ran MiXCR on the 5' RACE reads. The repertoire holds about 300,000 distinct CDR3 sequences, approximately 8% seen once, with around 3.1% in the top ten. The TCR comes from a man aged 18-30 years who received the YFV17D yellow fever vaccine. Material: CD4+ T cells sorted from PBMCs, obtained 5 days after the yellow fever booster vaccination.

Here the CDR3 reads CASSQSRGYTF. The CDR3, as DNA: TGTGCCAGCAGCCAATCCCGTGGCTACACCTTC. The chain combines TRBV3-1 with TRBJ1-2; D not certain. V lost 2 bases, J lost 7 bases, and 5 bases lay in between. The CDR3 has 11 amino acids. Germline CDR1 reads LGHDT; CDR2 reads YNNKEL (reference sequence).